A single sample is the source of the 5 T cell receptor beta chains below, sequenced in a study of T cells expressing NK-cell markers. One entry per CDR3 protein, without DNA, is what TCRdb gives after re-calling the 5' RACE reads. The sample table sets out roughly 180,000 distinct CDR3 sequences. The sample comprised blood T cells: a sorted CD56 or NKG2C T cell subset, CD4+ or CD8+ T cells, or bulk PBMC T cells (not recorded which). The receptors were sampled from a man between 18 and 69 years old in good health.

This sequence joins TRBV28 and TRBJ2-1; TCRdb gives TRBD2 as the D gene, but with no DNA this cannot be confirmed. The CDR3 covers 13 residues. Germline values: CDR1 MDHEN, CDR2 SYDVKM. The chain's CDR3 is CASSWTSGGEQFF.

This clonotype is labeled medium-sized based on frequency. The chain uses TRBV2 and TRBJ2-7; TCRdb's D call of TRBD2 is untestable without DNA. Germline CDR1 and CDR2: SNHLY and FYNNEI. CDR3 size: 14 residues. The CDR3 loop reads CASSERAADYEQYF.

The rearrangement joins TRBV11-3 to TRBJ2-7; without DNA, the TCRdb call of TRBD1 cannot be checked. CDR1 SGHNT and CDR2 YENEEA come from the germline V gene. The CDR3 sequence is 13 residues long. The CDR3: CASSIRDGYEQYF.

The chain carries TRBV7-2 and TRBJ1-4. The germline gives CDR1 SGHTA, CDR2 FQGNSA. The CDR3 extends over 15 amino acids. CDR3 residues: CASSSIGSTNEKLFF.

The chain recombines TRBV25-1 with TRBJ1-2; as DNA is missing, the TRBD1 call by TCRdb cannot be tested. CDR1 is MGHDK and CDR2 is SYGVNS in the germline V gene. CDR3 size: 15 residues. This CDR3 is CASSEWTGENYGYTF.